This T cell receptor (beta chain) was profiled in a study of OX40 agonist ivuxolimab in advanced cancers. Across the whole study: The eligibility criteria allowed prior anti-PD-1, anti-PD-L1 or anti-CTLA-4 therapy, and approximately 38% had some. Overall study results and limits: Normalized T-cell clonal expansion was also low in some nonresponders. In CD8+ T cells, expanded clones were on average more numerous than in CD4+.

Clones were read by immunoSEQ multiplex PCR, and TCRdb kept only the in-frame ones, dropping some. The sample carries roughly 80,000 clones, roughly 80% recorded once. In regard to this clone: Its specificity is not known.

With V trimmed by 5 bases and J by 1 base, 10 bases remained unmatched. Germline V gene sequence: CDR1 SEHNR, CDR2 FQNEAQ (reference sequence). The CDR3 spans 17 residues. The sequenced sample was CD4+ or CD8+ T cells sorted from blood, obtained in a trial of the OX40 agonist ivuxolimab. The gene calls are TRBV7-9 and TRBJ2-4; TRBD1 matches 8 bases. This receptor was identified in an adult with an advanced solid tumor such as melanoma, head and neck, liver or kidney cancer. As DNA, the CDR3 is TGTGCCAGCAGCCCGAGAGACAGGGGAACTGCCAAAAACATTCAGTACTTC. This gives the protein CASSPRDRGTAKNIQYF.